This paragraph covers one T cell receptor beta chain sequence. TCRdb's table, derived via immunoSEQ multiplex PCR, lists solely in-frame clones and lacks some. The repertoire includes 100,000 to 150,000 clones, about 85% of them detected once, and roughly 3% sits in the top ten. This sample was included in a study of blood T cell repertoires in COVID-19. The wider study: Sources were T cells, B-cell-depleted T cells, or PBMCs; the material itself was cDNA or gDNA.

Germline V gene data show CDR1 as MNHEY and CDR2 as SVGAGI. V dropped 1 base and J dropped 3; count of bases not matched to a gene: 7. This CDR3 has 16 amino acids. Sequenced material: peripheral blood. The sequence was obtained from a woman aged 80 or older with COVID-19, enrolled during active disease. V gene TRBV6-5 combines with J gene TRBJ2-7; 9 nucleotides line up with TRBD2. In nucleotides, the CDR3 is TGTGCCAGCAGTTACTACCCTAGCGGGATTGACTACGAGCAGTACTTC. It specifies CASSYYPSGIDYEQYF.